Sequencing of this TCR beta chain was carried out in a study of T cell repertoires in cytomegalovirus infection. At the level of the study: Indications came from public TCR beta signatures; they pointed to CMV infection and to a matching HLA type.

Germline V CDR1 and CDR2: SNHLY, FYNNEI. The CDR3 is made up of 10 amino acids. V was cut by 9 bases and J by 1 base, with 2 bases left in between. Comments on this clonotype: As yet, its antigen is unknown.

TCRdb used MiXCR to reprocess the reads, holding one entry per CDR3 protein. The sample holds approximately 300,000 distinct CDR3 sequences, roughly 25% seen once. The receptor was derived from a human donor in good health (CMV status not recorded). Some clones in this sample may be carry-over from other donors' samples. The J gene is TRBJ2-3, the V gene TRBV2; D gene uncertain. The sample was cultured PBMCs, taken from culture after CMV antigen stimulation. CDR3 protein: CARGTDTQYF. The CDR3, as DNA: TGTGCCAGAGGCACAGATACGCAGTATTTT.